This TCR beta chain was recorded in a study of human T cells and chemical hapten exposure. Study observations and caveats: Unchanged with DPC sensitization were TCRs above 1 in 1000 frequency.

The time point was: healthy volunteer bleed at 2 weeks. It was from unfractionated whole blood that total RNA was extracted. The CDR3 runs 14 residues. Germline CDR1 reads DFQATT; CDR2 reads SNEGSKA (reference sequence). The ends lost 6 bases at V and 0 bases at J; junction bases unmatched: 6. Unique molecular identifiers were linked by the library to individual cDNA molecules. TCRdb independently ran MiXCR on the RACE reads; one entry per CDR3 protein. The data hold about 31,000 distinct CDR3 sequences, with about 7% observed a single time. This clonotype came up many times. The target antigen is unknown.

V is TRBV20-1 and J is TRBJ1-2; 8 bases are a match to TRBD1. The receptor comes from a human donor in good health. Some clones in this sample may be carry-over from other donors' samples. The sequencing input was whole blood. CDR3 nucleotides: TGCAGTGCCCCCGGACAGGGAGCTAACTATGGCTACACCTTC. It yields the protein CSAPGQGANYGYTF.